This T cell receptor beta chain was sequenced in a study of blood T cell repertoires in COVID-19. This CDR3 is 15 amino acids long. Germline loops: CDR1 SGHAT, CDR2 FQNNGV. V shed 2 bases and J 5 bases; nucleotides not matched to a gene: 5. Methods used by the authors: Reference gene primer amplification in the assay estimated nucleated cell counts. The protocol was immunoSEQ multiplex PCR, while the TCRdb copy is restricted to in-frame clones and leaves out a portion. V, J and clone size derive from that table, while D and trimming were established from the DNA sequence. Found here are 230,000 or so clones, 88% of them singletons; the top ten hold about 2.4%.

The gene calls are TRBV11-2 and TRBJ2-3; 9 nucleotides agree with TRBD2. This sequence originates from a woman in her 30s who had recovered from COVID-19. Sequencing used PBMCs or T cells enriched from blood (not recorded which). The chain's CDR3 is CASSLTVAGEDTQYF. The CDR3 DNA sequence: TGTGCCAGCAGCTTAACGGTAGCGGGAGAAGATACGCAGTATTTT.